The entry that follows covers one T cell receptor beta chain sequence. After removal of 3 bases from V and 2 bases from J, the junction contained 7 bases not matched to a gene. The CDR3 is 16 amino acids. From germline, CDR1 is SGDLS and CDR2 YYNGEE. Researchers sorted participants into cohorts using their self-reported clinical history. The sample comes from a study of blood T cell repertoires in COVID-19. About the research overall: Sites across the United States, Italy and Spain contributed samples from acute and convalescent COVID-19. Sample material is recorded as cDNA or gDNA derived from T cells, B-cell-depleted T cells, or PBMCs.

TCRdb's table, derived via immunoSEQ multiplex PCR, lists solely in-frame clones and lacks some. The table shows 300,000 to 350,000 clones, with roughly 89% occurring only once. This receptor was obtained from a young woman who had recovered from COVID-19. The genes are TRBV9 and TRBJ2-2; 7 bases match TRBD1. Sequencing used PBMCs or T cells enriched from blood (not recorded which). CDR3 coding DNA: TGTGCCAGCAGCGCATCCGGGACAGTCAACACCGGGGAGCTGTTTTTT. Its translation: CASSASGTVNTGELFF.